This TCR beta chain was obtained from a study of cytomegalovirus exposure and HLA in healthy donors. Overall study results and limits: Most TCR sequences were uncommon, yet certain public TCRs appeared in many donors. TCR clusters originating in the first cohort tended to co-occur in the 120 validation repertoires, according to a later analysis.

Profiling relied on immunoSEQ multiplex PCR, and the TCRdb table lists in-frame clones only, not all of them. The table has some 40,000 clones, over 80% seen once. While the first cohort had over 650 subjects, the donors belonged to the separate validation cohort of about 110 subjects. Regarding this clone: Antigen unknown.

Material for sequencing was PBMCs. The TCR was taken from a young man in good health and CMV-seronegative.

This chain's CDR3 is CAWSPGTPNTGELFF. CDR3 bases: TGTGCCTGGTCCCCCGGGACACCGAACACCGGGGAGCTGTTTTTT. This chain links TRBV30 with TRBJ2-2, with D perhaps TRBD1 (6 bases). The CDR3 is made up of 15 amino acids. CDR1 is GTSNPN and CDR2 is SVGIG in the germline V gene (reference sequence). V was shortened by 5 bases and J by 0 bases, with 13 bases between the two germline ends.